This passage covers 3 T cell receptor beta chains from one sample sequenced in a study of metastatic and nonmetastatic thyroid tumors. TCRdb re-called the PCR reads with MiXCR. This table has 7,000 to 9,500 clones, 24% appearing once. The entire patient cohort was treatment-naive prior to thyroid surgery. The sequenced sample was tumor tissue. The receptor source for this set is a female donor with papillary thyroid cancer or a benign thyroid nodule (not recorded which). Some clones in this sample may be carry-over from other donors' samples.

This clone was observed at least ten times. The chain links TRBV3-1 to TRBJ1-1; maybe TRBD1 (5 bases). The CDR3 spans 12 residues. The V gene lost 3 bases and the J gene lost 4 bases, with 6 bases spanning the gap. CDR1 is LGHDT, CDR2 YNNKEL, per germline (reference sequence). This CDR3 is CASSQGPTEAFF. The CDR3 DNA reads as TGTGCCAGCAGCCAGGGACCCACTGAAGCTTTCTTT.

This clone was counted at least ten times. The V and J genes are TRBV12-3 or TRBV12-4 and TRBJ1-3; D remains ambiguous. Trimming shortened V by 6 bases and J by 2 bases, and 23 bases separated the two germline ends. There are 18 residues in the CDR3. CDR3 loop: CASSPSYRLEPPGNTIYF. The CDR3 DNA reads TGTGCCAGCAGCCCTAGCTACCGACTGGAACCCCCTGGAAACACCATATATTTT.

The rearrangement uses TRBV5-5 and TRBJ1-4; tentatively, D is TRBD1 (6 bases). V was pared by 2 bases and J by 8 bases, with 22 bases between. The germline CDR1 and CDR2 sequences are SGHKS and YYEKEE (reference sequence). The CDR3 contains 17 residues. The CDR3 bases are TGTGCCAGCAGCTTTCTCCGGTCCCGGCAGGGGAGCGAAAAACTGTTTTTT. Encoded protein: CASSFLRSRQGSEKLFF. Using reference TRBV5-5 and TRBJ1-4 for the parts outside the CDR3, the full variable domain is DAGVTQSPTHLIKTRGQQVTLRCSPISGHKSVSWYQQVLGQGPQFIFQYYEKEERGRGNFPDRFSARQFPNYSSELNVNALLLGDSALYLCASSFLRSRQGSEKLFFGSGTQLSVL.